This T cell receptor beta chain was observed in a study of cytomegalovirus exposure and HLA in healthy donors. In the case of this clone: As yet, its antigen is unknown.

Study results and limitations: Associated with cytomegalovirus, according to the listing, were 150 to 200 TCR beta chains. According to a later analysis, most TCR beta chains associated with CMV appeared HLA-restricted. In an earlier analysis, about 87% or about 30%: the productive usage of most TCR beta V segments.

The V gene lost 4 bases and the J gene lost 1 base, with 2 bases spanning the gap. Germline V gives CDR1 MNHEY, CDR2 SMNVEV (reference sequence). There are 13 residues in the CDR3. PCR primers comprised 60 Vbeta and 13 Jbeta primers. Assay: immunoSEQ multiplex PCR; the TCRdb copy retains only in-frame clones and omits some. The data contain some 180,000 clones, 77% of them singletons. V gene TRBV27 combines with J gene TRBJ1-6, with D unresolved. The source material was PBMCs. The clonotype originates from a woman in her sixties in good health and CMV-seropositive. The CDR3 DNA reads TGTGCCAGCAGTTCTTCCTATAATTCACCCCTCCACTTT. As protein: CASSSSYNSPLHF.